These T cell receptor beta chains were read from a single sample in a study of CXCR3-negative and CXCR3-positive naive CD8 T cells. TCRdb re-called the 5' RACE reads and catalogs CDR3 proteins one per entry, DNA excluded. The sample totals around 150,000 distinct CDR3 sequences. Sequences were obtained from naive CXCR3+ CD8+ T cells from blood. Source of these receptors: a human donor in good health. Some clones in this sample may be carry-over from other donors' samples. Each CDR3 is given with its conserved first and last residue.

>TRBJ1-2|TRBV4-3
CASSQGREVHGYTF
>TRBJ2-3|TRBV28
CASSLIAGYIPDTQYF
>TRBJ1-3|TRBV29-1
CSGQQGAGNTIYF
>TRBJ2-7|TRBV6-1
CASSEPGDRLRGQYF
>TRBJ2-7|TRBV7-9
CASSPTPLVAYEQYF
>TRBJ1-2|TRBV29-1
CSVEDERPTNYGYTF
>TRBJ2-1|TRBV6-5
CASRSMGEQFF
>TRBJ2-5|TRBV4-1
CASSQGTAPFSVTQYF
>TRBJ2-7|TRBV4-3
CASSQAVQLYEQYF
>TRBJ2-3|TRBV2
CASSQPGLEDTQYF
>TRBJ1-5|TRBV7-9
CASSPTTGGNQPQHF
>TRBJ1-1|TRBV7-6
CASSLSFRTTDAEAFF
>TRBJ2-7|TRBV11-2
CASSLSLGETYEQYF
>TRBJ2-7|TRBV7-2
CASSFGFDEQYF
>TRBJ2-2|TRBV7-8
CASSLVASSANTGELFF
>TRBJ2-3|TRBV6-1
CASSPGPGRDTQYF
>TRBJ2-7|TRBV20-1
CSARDLGLVYEQYF
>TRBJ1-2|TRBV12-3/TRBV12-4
CASSFGGTNYGYTF
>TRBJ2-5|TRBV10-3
CAISEPEGVQETQYF
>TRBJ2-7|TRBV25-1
CASNLFNGQGSYEQYF
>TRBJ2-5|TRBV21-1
CASNGGGWGYQETQYF
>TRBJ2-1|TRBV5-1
CASSLVWVRDDEQFF
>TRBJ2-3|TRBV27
CASSPFATDTQYF
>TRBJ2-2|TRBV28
CASSLGADIRDTGELFF
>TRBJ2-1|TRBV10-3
CAINGQGFGNEQFF
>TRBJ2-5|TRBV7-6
CASSLGLQIGTQYF
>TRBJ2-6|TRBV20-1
CSARDPYSTALPVLTF
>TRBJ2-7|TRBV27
CASREGRNYEQYF
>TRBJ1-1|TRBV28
CASSFVQVSTEAFF
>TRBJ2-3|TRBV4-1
CASSYGVLAGRTDTQYF
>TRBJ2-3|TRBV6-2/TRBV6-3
CASSLYRTDTQYF
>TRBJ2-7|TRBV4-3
CASSQYDSYEQYF
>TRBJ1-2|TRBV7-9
CASSPDSQVGYTF
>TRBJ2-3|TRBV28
CASSSVVPADTQYF
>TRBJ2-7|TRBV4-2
CASSQDLGGSYEQYF
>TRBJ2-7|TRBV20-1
CSATQQGAYEQYF